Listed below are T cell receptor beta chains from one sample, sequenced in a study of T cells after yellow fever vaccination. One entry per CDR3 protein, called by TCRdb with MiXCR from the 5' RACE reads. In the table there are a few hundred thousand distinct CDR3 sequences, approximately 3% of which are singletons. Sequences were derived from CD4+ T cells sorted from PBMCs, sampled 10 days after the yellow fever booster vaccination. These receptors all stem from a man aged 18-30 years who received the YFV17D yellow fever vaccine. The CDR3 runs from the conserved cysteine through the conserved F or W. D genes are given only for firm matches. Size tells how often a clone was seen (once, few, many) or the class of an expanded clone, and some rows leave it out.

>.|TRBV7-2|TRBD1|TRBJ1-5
TGTGCCAGCAGCTTAGCTTTCCTGGCAGGGGGTGATCAGCCCCAGCATTTT
CASSLAFLAGGDQPQHF
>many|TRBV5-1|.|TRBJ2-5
TGCGCCAGCAGCCTGATGGGGGGGCGCAAAGAGACCCAGTACTTC
CASSLMGGRKETQYF
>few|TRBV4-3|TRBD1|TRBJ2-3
TGCGCCAGCAGCCAAGGGATTATGGGACAGGGGACAGATACGCAGTATTTT
CASSQGIMGQGTDTQYF
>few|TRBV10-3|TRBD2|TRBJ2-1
TGTGCCGGTAATCCGGGGACTAGCGACAACAATGAGCAGTTCTTC
CAGNPGTSDNNEQFF
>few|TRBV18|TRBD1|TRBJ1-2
TGTGCCAGCTCACTCGAGGGGACAGCCAACTATGGCTACACCTTC
CASSLEGTANYGYTF
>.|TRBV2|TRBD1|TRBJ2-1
TGTGCCAGCAGCGGACAGGGGAACTCCTACAATGAGCAGTTCTTC
CASSGQGNSYNEQFF
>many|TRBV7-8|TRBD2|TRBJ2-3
TGTGCCAGCAGCCGTGGGAGGGTGGGCACAGATACGCAGTATTTT
CASSRGRVGTDTQYF
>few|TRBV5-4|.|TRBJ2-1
TGTGCCAGCCAACTTTCGATGGGGAGCTCCTACAATGAGCAGTTCTTC
CASQLSMGSSYNEQFF
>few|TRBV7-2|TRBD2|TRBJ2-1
TGTGCCAGCAGGATAGCGGGGGGACCTTACAATGAGCAGTTCTTC
CASRIAGGPYNEQFF
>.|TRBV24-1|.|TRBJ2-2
TGTGCCACCAGTGATTATGGGAGAGGGGAGCTGTTTTTT
CATSDYGRGELFF
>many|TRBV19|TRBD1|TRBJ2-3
TGTGCCAGTAGTGAGGAGACAGGGAAGGATACGCAGTATTTT
CASSEETGKDTQYF
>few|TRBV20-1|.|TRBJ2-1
TGCAGTGCTAGAGATCCGGGCACGATCTCCTACAATGAGCAGTTCTTC
CSARDPGTISYNEQFF
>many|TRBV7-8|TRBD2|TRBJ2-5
TGTGCCAGCAGCTTATCTACGGGAGGGGAGACCCAGTACTTC
CASSLSTGGETQYF
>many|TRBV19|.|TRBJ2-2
TGTGCCAGTAGTTTCGCCTGGACAGTTACCGGGGAGCTGTTTTTT
CASSFAWTVTGELFF
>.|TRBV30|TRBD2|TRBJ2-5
TGTGCCTGGAGTTTTACTAGCGGGGGGCCCGGGCACTTC
CAWSFTSGGPGHF
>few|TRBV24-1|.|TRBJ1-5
TGTGCCACCAGTGATCCCCGGGACGTGAAGCCCCAGCATTTT
CATSDPRDVKPQHF
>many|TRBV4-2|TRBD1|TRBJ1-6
TGTGCCAGCAGCCAGGTACGGGTTGGGACAGGCTATTCACCCCTCCACTTT
CASSQVRVGTGYSPLHF
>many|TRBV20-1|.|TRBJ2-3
TGCAGTGCTAGAGATTCAGGCGGGAGCACAGATACGCAGTATTTT
CSARDSGGSTDTQYF
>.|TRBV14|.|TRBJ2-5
TGTGCCAGCAGCCAAATGGGACAAGAGACCCAGTACTTC
CASSQMGQETQYF
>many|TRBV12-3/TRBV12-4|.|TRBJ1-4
TGTGCCAGCAGTTTAAACGGGGGCATGGGAGAAAAACTGTTTTTT
CASSLNGGMGEKLFF
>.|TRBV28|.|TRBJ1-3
TGTGCCAGCAGGAGACCAGCCGTACGACCGGGAAACACCATATATTTT
CASRRPAVRPGNTIYF
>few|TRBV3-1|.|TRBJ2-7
TGTGCCAGCAGCCACGCTAGCTACGAGCAGTACTTC
CASSHASYEQYF
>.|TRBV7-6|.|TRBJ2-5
TGTGCCAGCAACGACGTGGCCGTTGGAGGGACCCAGTTGTTC
CASNDVAVGGTQLF
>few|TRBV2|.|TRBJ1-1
TGTGCCAGCAGGGGGGTAGGCACTGAAGCTTTCTTT
CASRGVGTEAFF
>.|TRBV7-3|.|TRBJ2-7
TGTGCCAGCAGTCGAATAGGCCTAAGGGGGGAGCAGCAGTACTTC
CASSRIGLRGEQQYF
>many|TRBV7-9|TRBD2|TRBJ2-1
TGTGCCAGCAGCTTTAGCGGGGGGGCCTACAATGAGCAGTTCTTC
CASSFSGGAYNEQFF
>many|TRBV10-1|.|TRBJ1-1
TGCGCCAGCACTACGACAGGCACTGAAGCTTTCTTT
CASTTTGTEAFF
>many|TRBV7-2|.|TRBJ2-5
TGTGCCAGCAGGTCCTCCGGTAGCGCTTACCAAGAGACCCAGTACTTC
CASRSSGSAYQETQYF
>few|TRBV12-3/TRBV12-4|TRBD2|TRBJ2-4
TGTGCCAGCGGAATAGCGGGGGGGACCTTTTCTCGCAACAAAAACATTCAGTACTTC
CASGIAGGTFSRNKNIQYF
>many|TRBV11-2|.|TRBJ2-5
TGTGCCAGCAGCTTAGGGACAGAGACCCAGTACTTC
CASSLGTETQYF
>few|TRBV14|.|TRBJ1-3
TGTGCCAGCAGCCAGCCATGGGGAAACACCATATATTTT
CASSQPWGNTIYF
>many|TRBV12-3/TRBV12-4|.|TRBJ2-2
TGTGCCAGCAGTTTAGAAAGGCAGTTGAACACCGGGGAGCTGTTTTTT
CASSLERQLNTGELFF
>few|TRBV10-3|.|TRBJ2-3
TGTGCCATCAAGGGAAGCGGCTCGGATACGCAGTATTTT
CAIKGSGSDTQYF
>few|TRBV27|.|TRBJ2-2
TGTGCCAGCAGTTTCCAGGGGGGGTCAGTTTTGAACACCGGGGAGCTGTTTTTT
CASSFQGGSVLNTGELFF
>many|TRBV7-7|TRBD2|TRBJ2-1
TGTGCCAGCAGCTTAGAAGGAGCGGGGGGGCCCATAAATGAGCAGTTCTTC
CASSLEGAGGPINEQFF
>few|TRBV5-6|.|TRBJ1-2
TGTGCCAGCAGCTTGGTTCGGGGACACCCTACTAACTATGGCTACACCTTC
CASSLVRGHPTNYGYTF
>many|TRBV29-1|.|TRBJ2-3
TGCAGCGTTGTTTTATTTTCCCCAGATACGCAGTATTTT
CSVVLFSPDTQYF
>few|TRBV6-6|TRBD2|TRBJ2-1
TGTGCCAGCAGTTACTCGGGGGGGGTGGCTGAGCAGTTCTTC
CASSYSGGVAEQFF
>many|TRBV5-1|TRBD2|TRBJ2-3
TGCGCCAGCAGCCCCCTCGGGGGGTCGAACGGGGATACGCAGTATTTT
CASSPLGGSNGDTQYF
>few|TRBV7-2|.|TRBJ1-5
TGTGCCAGCAGCCCATACCCACCGGATCGGGGTCAGCCCCAGCATTTT
CASSPYPPDRGQPQHF
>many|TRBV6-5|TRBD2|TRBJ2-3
TGTGCCAGCAGTTACGTCGGGGGGACGACAGATACGCAGTATTTT
CASSYVGGTTDTQYF
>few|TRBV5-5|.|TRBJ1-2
TGTGCCAGCAGCCCCGGGACATTTAACTATGGCTACACCTTC
CASSPGTFNYGYTF
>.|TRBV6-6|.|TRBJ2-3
TGTGCCAGCAGTCCAGCCCGGGCCTTCACAGATACGCAGTATTTT
CASSPARAFTDTQYF
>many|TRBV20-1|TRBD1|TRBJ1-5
TGCAGTGCTAGAGGGACAGGGGGATATCAGCCCCAGCATTTT
CSARGTGGYQPQHF
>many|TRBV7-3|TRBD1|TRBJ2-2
TGTGCCAGCAACCCGGACAGGGCAACCGGGGAGCTGTTTTTT
CASNPDRATGELFF
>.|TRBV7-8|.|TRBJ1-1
TGTGCCAGCAGCTTAGCCAGGGGCCGGATGGAAGCTTTCTTT
CASSLARGRMEAFF
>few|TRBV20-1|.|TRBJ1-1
TGCAGTGCCCCCGGACAGACTGAAGCTTTCTTT
CSAPGQTEAFF
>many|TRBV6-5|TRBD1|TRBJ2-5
TGTGCCAGCAGACCACAGGGGGCGGGGAAAGAGACCCAGTACTTC
CASRPQGAGKETQYF
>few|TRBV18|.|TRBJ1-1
TGTGCCAGCTCACCTTTTTCGGGCGGGGGCAACACTGAAGCTTTCTTT
CASSPFSGGGNTEAFF
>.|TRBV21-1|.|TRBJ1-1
TGTGCCAGCAGCAAACGGTCCAGGGGGGTGAACACTGAAGCTTTCTTT
CASSKRSRGVNTEAFF
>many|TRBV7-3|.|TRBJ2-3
TGTGCCAGCAGCTTGACCGGGCGCACAGATACGCAGTATTTT
CASSLTGRTDTQYF
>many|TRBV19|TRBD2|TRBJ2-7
TGTGCCAGTAGTCAGCGGGGAGGATACGAGCAGTACTTC
CASSQRGGYEQYF
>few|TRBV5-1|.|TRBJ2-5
TGCGCCAGCAGCTTGGGAGCCGGGGAACAAGAGACCCAGTACTTC
CASSLGAGEQETQYF
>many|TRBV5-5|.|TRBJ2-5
TGTGCCAGCAGCTGGAGACCTGCTAGGGGTTCGGAGTACTTC
CASSWRPARGSEYF
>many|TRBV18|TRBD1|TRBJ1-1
TGTGCCAGCTCATCCGTGACAGGGGGGATAACTGAAGCTTTCTTT
CASSSVTGGITEAFF
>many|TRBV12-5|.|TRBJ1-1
TGTGCTAGTGGTAAGGACAGAAGCTCTGAAGCTTTCTTT
CASGKDRSSEAFF
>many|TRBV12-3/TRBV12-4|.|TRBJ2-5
TGTGCCAGCAGTTTAGAACGGGCTAGTGGGCCCACCCAGTACTTC
CASSLERASGPTQYF
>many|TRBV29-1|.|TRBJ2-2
TGCAGCGGCAAAACTCCAGGCGGGGAGCTGTTTTTT
CSGKTPGGELFF
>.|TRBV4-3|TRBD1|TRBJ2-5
TGCGCCAGCAGCCAAGAAAGGACAGGGAAAGAGACCCAGTACTTC
CASSQERTGKETQYF